This note documents a single T cell receptor beta chain sequence. What it binds is unknown. The data belong to a study of cytomegalovirus exposure and HLA in healthy donors. Whole-study results and caveats: The authors considered a cluster of highly shared sequence variants likely to be a sequencing artifact. TRBV6-2, TRBV6-3 and some other V segments were unresolvable in 87-base-pair reads. Reported results showed that the classifier diagnosed cytomegalovirus status with high specificity and sensitivity. Listed as cytomegalovirus-associated were approximately 160 TCR beta chains.

PCR employed 60 Vbeta and 13 Jbeta primers. TCRdb keeps only in-frame clones here, not all; method: immunoSEQ multiplex PCR. The sample carries some 200,000 clones, about three quarters recorded once. Deletions cut 1 base from V and 6 bases from J, with 15 bases between. CDR3 size: 16 residues. The sequence was collected from a female donor in good health and CMV-seronegative. V gene TRBV23-1 combines with J gene TRBJ2-2; TRBD2 is a possible D gene (6 bases). TRBV23-1 is an ORF for which the function is uncertain. The sequenced sample consisted of PBMCs. The CDR3 DNA follows: TGCGCCAGCAGTCAATTATTTAGGAGGGGCCCCGGGGAGCTGTTTTTT. This sequence encodes CASSQLFRRGPGELFF.